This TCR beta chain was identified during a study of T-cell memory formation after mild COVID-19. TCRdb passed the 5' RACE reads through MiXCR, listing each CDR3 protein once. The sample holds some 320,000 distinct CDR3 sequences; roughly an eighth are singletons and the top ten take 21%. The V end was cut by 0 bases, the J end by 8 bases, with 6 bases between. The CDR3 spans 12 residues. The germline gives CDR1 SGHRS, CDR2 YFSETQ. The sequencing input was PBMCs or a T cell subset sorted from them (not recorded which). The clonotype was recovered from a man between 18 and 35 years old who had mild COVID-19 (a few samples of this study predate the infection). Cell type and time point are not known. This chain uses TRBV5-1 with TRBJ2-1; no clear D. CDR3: CASSLEWDEQFF. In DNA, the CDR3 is TGCGCCAGCAGCTTGGAATGGGATGAGCAGTTCTTC. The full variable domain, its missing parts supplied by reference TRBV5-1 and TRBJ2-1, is KAGVTQTPRYLIKTRGQQVTLSCSPISGHRSVSWYQQTPGQGLQFLFEYFSETQRNKGNFPGRFSGRQFSNSRSEMNVSTLELGDSALYLCASSLEWDEQFFGPGTRLTVL.